The TCR beta chain under discussion was sequenced for a study of control samples from healthy donors and cancer patients. Germline V lookup: CDR1 MGHRA, CDR2 YSYEKL. The CDR3 extends over 13 amino acids. Between the trimmed V and J ends, which lost 1 base and 9 bases, there was a span of 10 bases. Assay: immunoSEQ multiplex PCR; the TCRdb copy retains only in-frame clones and omits some. The sample gives about 170,000 clones, around 93% of which show up once; over 4% is in the top ten. The origin of this receptor is an older woman in good health. The chain recombines TRBV4-1 with TRBJ2-1; D uncertain. The sample taken for sequencing was blood. The CDR3 bases are TGCGCCAGCAGCCAAGTTCTTCTCGGTGAGCAGTTCTTC. Translation: CASSQVLLGEQFF.